A single sample is the source of the 10 T cell receptor beta chains below, sequenced in a study of blood T cell repertoires in COVID-19 (TCRdb year 2020). The library was prepared using the immunoSEQ multiplex PCR assay. TCRdb mirrors the immuneACCESS table, restricted to in-frame sequences. Some clones are absent from its copies; in checked studies, under half trace to an unresolved V gene, and the reason for the others is unknown. The sample table contains more than 95,000 clones; only one count was recorded for almost 85% of them. The ten largest clones add up to less than 9% of the sample. The sequenced sample was peripheral blood. Every receptor here comes from a man in his 70s with active or convalescent COVID-19.

The rearrangement uses TRBV5-4 and TRBJ1-4; 7 bases fit TRBD1. The CDR3 extends over 14 amino acids. Germline CDR1 is SGHNT and CDR2 is YYREEE (reference sequence). The V gene end was trimmed by 4 bases and the J gene end by 8 bases; junction bases not matched to a gene: 8. The CDR3 spells CASSPRQGEEKLFF. The CDR3 DNA is TGTGCCAGCAGCCCAAGACAGGGAGAGGAAAAACTGTTTTTT. Variable domain in full (rest from reference TRBV5-4 and TRBJ1-4): ETGVTQSPTHLIKTRGQQVTLRCSSQSGHNTVSWYQQALGQGPQFIFQYYREEENGRGNFPPRFSGLQFPNYSSELNVNALELDDSALYLCASSPRQGEEKLFFGSGTQLSVL.

This clone was observed a handful of times. The rearrangement links TRBV3-1 (or the pseudogene TRBV3-2) to TRBJ2-5; 11 bases agree with TRBD2. V lost 2 bases to trimming and J lost 6 bases; unmatched junction nucleotides: 14. The CDR3 contains 18 residues. CDR1 is LGHDT, CDR2 YNNKEL, per germline (reference sequence). The CDR3 sequence: CASSQRLGLAGGGKTQYF. CDR3 sequence (DNA): TGTGCCAGCAGCCAACGCCTTGGGCTAGCGGGGGGTGGGAAGACCCAGTACTTC.

V gene TRBV30 combines with J gene TRBJ1-2; D is perhaps TRBD1 (5 bases). Trimming took 5 bases from V and 8 from J, leaving 30 bases between them. The CDR3 has 17 amino acids. Per germline, CDR1 GTSNPN and CDR2 SVGIG (reference sequence). Here the CDR3 DNA reads TGTGCCTGGTTGATAGGGGCAGGGCCTGATATTATCAGAGGCTACACCTTC. Amino acids: CAWLIGAGPDIIRGYTF.

This clone was detected once. The chain joins TRBV19 to TRBJ2-1, with TRBD2 matching over 9 bases. In germline, CDR1 is LNHDA, CDR2 SQIVND (reference sequence). The CDR3 sequence is 16 residues long. After removal of 2 bases from V and 5 bases from J, the junction contained 7 bases not matched to a gene. As DNA, the CDR3 is TGTGCCAGTAGTATACCTAGCGGGACGGTCCACAATGAGCAGTTCTTC. It codes for CASSIPSGTVHNEQFF. The full variable domain, its missing parts supplied by reference TRBV19 and TRBJ2-1, is DGGITQSPKYLFRKEGQNVTLSCEQNLNHDAMYWYRQDPGQGLRLIYYSQIVNDFQKGDIAEGYSVSREKKESFPLTVTSAQKNPTAFYLCASSIPSGTVHNEQFFGPGTRLTVL.

The rearrangement links TRBV6-5 to TRBJ2-7; D is possibly TRBD1 (6 bases). The CDR3 is made up of 13 amino acids. Trimming stripped 8 bases from V and 6 bases from J, with 17 bases between. Germline CDR1 MNHEY, CDR2 SVGAGI. CDR3 amino acids: CASDRQGYGEQYF. Written as DNA, the CDR3 is TGTGCCAGCGACAGGCAGGGGTACGGCGAGCAGTACTTC.

The rearrangement links TRBV2 to TRBJ2-3, with D possibly TRBD2 on 7 matching bases. V shed 6 bases and J shed 1 base, with 11 bases lying between them. CDR1 and CDR2 (germline): SNHLY, FYNNEI. This CDR3 region has 14 residues. CDR3 bases: TGTGCCAGCAGGGGGGCGGGGGGCACAGATACGCAGTATTTT. Amino acid sequence: CASRGAGGTDTQYF.

This rearrangement joins TRBV5-1 to TRBJ2-1; D uncertain. Germline CDR1 is SGHRS and CDR2 is YFSETQ. This CDR3 has 13 residues. Trimming left V 7 bases short and J 2 bases short, with 10 bases between. This CDR3 is CASERAPYNEQFF. CDR3 nucleotides: TGCGCCAGCGAGCGAGCTCCCTACAATGAGCAGTTCTTC.

This clone was recorded only once. V is TRBV2 and J is TRBJ2-3; 7 positions match TRBD2. V lost 11 bases, J lost 6 bases, and 17 bases stayed unmatched. The CDR3 spans 15 residues. Germline lookup yields CDR1 SNHLY and CDR2 FYNNEI. The CDR3 coding sequence is TGTGCCGCACTGGGGACTACCCCATCGCGGGATACGCAGTATTTT. Protein product: CAALGTTPSRDTQYF.

In its sample, this clone was seen once. J is TRBJ1-2 and V is TRBV7-9; maybe TRBD1 (6 bases). The germline CDR1 and CDR2 sequences are SEHNR and FQNEAQ (reference sequence). The CDR3 contains 15 residues. V gave up 6 bases and J gave up 4 bases, with 18 bases separating them. CDR3 residues: CASSSAGTISYGYTF. The CDR3, as DNA: TGTGCCAGCAGTTCAGCGGGGACAATCAGCTATGGCTACACCTTC. The complete variable domain, with remaining parts taken from reference TRBV7-9 and TRBJ1-2, reads DTGVSQNPRHKITKRGQNVTFRCDPISEHNRLYWYRQTLGQGPEFLTYFQNEAQLEKSRLLSDRFSAERPKGSFSTLEIQRTEQGDSAMYLCASSSAGTISYGYTFGSGTRLTVV.

The chain recombines TRBV7-9 with TRBJ1-1; D may be TRBD1 (6 bases). Germline loops: CDR1 SEHNR, CDR2 FQNEAQ (reference sequence). This CDR3 is 16 amino acids long. Trimming pared 5 bases from V and 4 bases from J, leaving 20 bases between. CDR3 sequence reads: CASSQLTRGYSTEAFF. The CDR3 DNA is TGTGCCAGCAGCCAACTTACCAGGGGATATAGCACTGAAGCTTTCTTT. Using reference TRBV7-9 and TRBJ1-1 for the parts outside the CDR3, the full variable domain is DTGVSQNPRHKITKRGQNVTFRCDPISEHNRLYWYRQTLGQGPEFLTYFQNEAQLEKSRLLSDRFSAERPKGSFSTLEIQRTEQGDSAMYLCASSQLTRGYSTEAFFGQGTRLTVV.